One and the same sample provided the 10 T cell receptor beta chains below, sequenced in a study of T cell responses to AZD1222 COVID-19 vaccine. Assay: immunoSEQ multiplex PCR; the TCRdb copy retains only in-frame clones and omits some. This table holds some 180,000 clones, approximately 92% found once. The sample consisted of peripheral blood, taken 28 days after the second dose of the MenACWY control vaccine. The origin of the receptors is an adult who received the MenACWY meningococcal vaccine as a control.

This rearrangement joins TRBV3-1 (or the pseudogene TRBV3-2) to TRBJ1-6, with D possibly TRBD1 on 5 matching bases. The germline V and J ends were trimmed by 2 bases and 7 bases, with 9 bases remaining between them. CDR1 LGHDT and CDR2 YNNKEL come from the germline V gene (reference sequence). This CDR3 region has 14 residues. The CDR3: CASSQTGRNSPLHF. In DNA form, the CDR3 reads TGTGCCAGCAGCCAAACAGGTCGAAATTCACCCCTCCACTTT.

In this sample, this clone turned up once. V is TRBV7-8 and J is TRBJ1-5; 8 bases are a match to TRBD1. Looked up from germline, CDR1 is SGHVS and CDR2 is FQNEAQ. With 5 bases clipped from V and 6 bases from J, the junction kept 9 bases outside the gene matches. The CDR3 is 15 residues long. CDR3 coding DNA: TGTGCCAGCAGCCCCGGACAGGGACAAGGTCAGCCCCAGCATTTT. Residues: CASSPGQGQGQPQHF.

The genes are TRBV13 and TRBJ1-3; a possible D gene is TRBD1 (5 bases). There are 14 residues in the CDR3. V was shortened by 6 bases and J by 1 base, with 10 bases between the two germline ends. Germline CDR1 reads PRHDT; CDR2 reads FYEKMQ (reference sequence). CDR3 amino acids: CASRFGGSGNTIYF. The CDR3 DNA sequence: TGTGCCAGCAGGTTCGGGGGTTCTGGAAACACCATATATTTT.

V and J are TRBV3-1 (or the pseudogene TRBV3-2) and TRBJ2-3, with D unresolved. Germline CDR1 is LGHDT and CDR2 is YNNKEL (reference sequence). The V end lost 4 bases, the J end lost 1 base, and 6 bases lay between the germline ends. The CDR3 is 13 amino acids. The CDR3 here is CASSPPGTDTQYF. The DNA for the CDR3 is TGTGCCAGCAGCCCCCCGGGCACAGATACGCAGTATTTT.

The gene calls are TRBV7-9 and TRBJ1-4; D not resolved. CDR3 length equals 14 residues. V lost 5 bases and J 4 bases, leaving 11 bases between the germline ends. The germline CDR1 and CDR2 sequences are SEHNR and FQNEAQ (reference sequence). The CDR3 DNA reads TGTGCCAGCAGCCCCGGGCAGGTTAATGAAAAACTGTTTTTT. Protein sequence: CASSPGQVNEKLFF.

The chain uses TRBV19 and TRBJ1-5, with a possible D match to TRBD1 (5 bases). Per the germline V gene, CDR1 is LNHDA and CDR2 is SQIVND (reference sequence). Trimming removed 1 base from V and 7 bases from J, with 17 bases in between. The CDR3 spans 16 residues. The CDR3 bases are TGTGCCAGTAGTATAGGGCAGGGAGTTCGAAGGCAGCCCCAGCATTTT. This gives the protein CASSIGQGVRRQPQHF.

The gene calls are TRBV6-2 or TRBV6-3 and TRBJ2-2, with 8 bases identical to TRBD1. The germline V gene encodes CDR1 MNHEY and CDR2 SVGEGT. The CDR3 is made up of 16 amino acids. V was clipped by 6 bases and J by 4 bases; unmatched bases: 10. The CDR3 DNA is TGTGCCAGCAGCCGAGCGGACAGGGAGAGCACCGGGGAGCTGTTTTTT. Translating it yields CASSRADRESTGELFF.

The V and J genes are TRBV3-1 (or the pseudogene TRBV3-2) and TRBJ2-3, with 10 bases that match TRBD2. CDR3 size: 15 residues. After removal of 3 bases from V and 8 bases from J, the junction contained 8 bases not matched to a gene. Germline values: CDR1 LGHDT, CDR2 YNNKEL (reference sequence). CDR3 DNA: TGTGCCAGCAGCCACCTAGCGGGGGCCCACCGTACGCAGTATTTT. Translated, it gives CASSHLAGAHRTQYF.

The CDR3 sequence is CASSRGGATSYNEQFF. The CDR3 coding sequence is TGCGCCAGCAGCCGTGGGGGGGCGACCTCCTACAATGAGCAGTTCTTC. The chain employs TRBV23-1 and TRBJ2-1; a weak D match, TRBD2 (7 bases). TRBV23-1 is noted as an ORF with a role that remains uncertain. Trimming removed 6 bases from V and 0 bases from J, with 15 bases in between. CDR3 length: 16 residues.

This chain connects TRBV5-4 to TRBJ2-3, with 10 bases aligning to TRBD2. The CDR3 consists of 14 residues. V gave up 3 bases and J gave up 4 bases; unmatched junction bases: 2. Germline loops: CDR1 SGHNT, CDR2 YYREEE (reference sequence). CDR3 in DNA: TGTGCCAGCAGCTCTAGCGGGGGTCCAGATACGCAGTATTTT. It encodes CASSSSGGPDTQYF.